This TCR beta chain was retrieved from a study of vaccination effects on CD4 cells after COVID-19. Within the ViraFEST assay, antigen-specific CD4+ T cells underwent expansion with viral peptide pools prior to sequencing. It was after nine to eleven days of culture that CD4+ T cells were isolated. Participants received two doses of either the BNT162b2 or mRNA-1273 vaccine. The CDR3 has 14 amino acids. With 1 base clipped from V and 13 bases from J, the junction kept 6 bases outside the gene matches. The germline CDR1 and CDR2 sequences are LGHDT and YNNKEL (reference sequence). Concerning this clone itself: The antigen is unknown.

Only in-frame clones appear in the TCRdb table, and some are missing; sequencing was by immunoSEQ multiplex PCR. The sample gives 30,000 to 40,000 clones, just under 85% of which show up once; around 2% is in the top ten. The specimen was CD4+ T cells from PBMCs cultured with HCoV-NL63 spike peptides, collected after COVID-19 vaccination. This rearrangement joins TRBV3-1 (or the pseudogene TRBV3-2) to TRBJ2-5, with 13 bases aligning to TRBD2. The receptor's source is a human donor who received a COVID-19 vaccine. Some clones in this sample may be carry-over from other donors' samples. In DNA form, the CDR3 reads TGTGCCAGCAGCCAAGGGACTAGCGGGGGCCTGGTGTACTTC. As protein: CASSQGTSGGLVYF.